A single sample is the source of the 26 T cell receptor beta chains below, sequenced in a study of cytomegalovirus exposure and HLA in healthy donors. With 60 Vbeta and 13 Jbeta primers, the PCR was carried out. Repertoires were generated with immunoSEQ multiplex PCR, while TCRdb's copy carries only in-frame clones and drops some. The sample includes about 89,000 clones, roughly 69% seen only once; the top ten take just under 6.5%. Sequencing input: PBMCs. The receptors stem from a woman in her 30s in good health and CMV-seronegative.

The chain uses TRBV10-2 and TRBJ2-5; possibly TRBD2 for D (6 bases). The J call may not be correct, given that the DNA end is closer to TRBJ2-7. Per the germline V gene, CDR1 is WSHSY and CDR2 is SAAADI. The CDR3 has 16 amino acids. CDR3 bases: TGCGCCAGCGACGGACGGAGGGGCCAATATTTCTACGAGCAGTACTTC. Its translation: CASDGRRGQYFYEQYF.

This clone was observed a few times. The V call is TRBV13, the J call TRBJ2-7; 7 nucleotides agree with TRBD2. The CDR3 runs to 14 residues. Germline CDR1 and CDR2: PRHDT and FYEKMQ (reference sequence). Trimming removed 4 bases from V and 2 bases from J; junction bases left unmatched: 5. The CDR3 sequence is CASSSQRGPYEQYF. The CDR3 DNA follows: TGTGCCAGCAGCTCCCAGCGGGGTCCCTACGAGCAGTACTTC.

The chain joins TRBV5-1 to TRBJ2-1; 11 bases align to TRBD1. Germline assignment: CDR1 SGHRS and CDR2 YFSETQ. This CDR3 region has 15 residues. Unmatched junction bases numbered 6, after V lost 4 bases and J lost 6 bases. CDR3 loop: CASSLAGTGGNEQFF. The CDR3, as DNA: TGCGCCAGCAGCCTGGCCGGGACAGGGGGCAATGAGCAGTTCTTC. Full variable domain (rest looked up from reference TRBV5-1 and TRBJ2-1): KAGVTQTPRYLIKTRGQQVTLSCSPISGHRSVSWYQQTPGQGLQFLFEYFSETQRNKGNFPGRFSGRQFSNSRSEMNVSTLELGDSALYLCASSLAGTGGNEQFFGPGTRLTVL.

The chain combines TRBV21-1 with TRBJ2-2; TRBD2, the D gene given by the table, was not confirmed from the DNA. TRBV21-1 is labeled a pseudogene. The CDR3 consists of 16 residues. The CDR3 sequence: CASSKGASGSTGELFF. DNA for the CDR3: TGTGCCAGCAGCAAAGGGGCTAGCGGGAGTACCGGGGAGCTGTTTTTT.

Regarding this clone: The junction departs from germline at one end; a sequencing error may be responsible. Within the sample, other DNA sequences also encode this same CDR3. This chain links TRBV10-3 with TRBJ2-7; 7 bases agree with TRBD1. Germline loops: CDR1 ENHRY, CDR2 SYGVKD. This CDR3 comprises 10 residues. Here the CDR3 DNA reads TGTGCCATCAGGCAGACAGGGTTGCGCTTC. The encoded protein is CAIRQTGLRF.

CDR3 residues: CASSLAGSPYEQYF. Written as DNA, the CDR3 is TGTGCCAGCAGCTTGGCGGGATCTCCTTACGAGCAGTACTTC. The gene calls are TRBV7-8 and TRBJ2-7, with a possible D match to TRBD2 (6 bases). Looked up from germline, CDR1 is SGHVS and CDR2 is FQNEAQ. V was shortened by 3 bases and J by 4 bases, with 13 bases between the two germline ends. The CDR3 sequence is 14 residues long.

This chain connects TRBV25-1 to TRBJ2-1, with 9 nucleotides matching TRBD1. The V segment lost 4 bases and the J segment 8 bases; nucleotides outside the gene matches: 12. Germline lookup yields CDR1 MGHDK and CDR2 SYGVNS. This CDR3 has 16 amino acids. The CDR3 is CASSGPGTGSLHEQFF. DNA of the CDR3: TGTGCCAGCAGTGGACCCGGGACAGGGAGTCTGCATGAGCAGTTCTTC.

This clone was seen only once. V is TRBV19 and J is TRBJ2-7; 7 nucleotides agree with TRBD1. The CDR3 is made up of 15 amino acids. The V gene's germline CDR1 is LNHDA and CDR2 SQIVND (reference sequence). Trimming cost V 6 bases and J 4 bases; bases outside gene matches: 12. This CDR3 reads CASRSQAGGEYEQYF. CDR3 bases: TGTGCCAGTAGGTCCCAGGCAGGGGGTGAATACGAGCAGTACTTC.

The DNA of the CDR3 is TGCGCCAGCAGCCCGAGCGGAAGGGCTGAAGCTTTCTTT. It translates to CASSPSGRAEAFF. This chain uses TRBV5-1 with TRBJ1-1; no reliable D call. The CDR3 consists of 13 residues. Germline CDR1 is SGHRS and CDR2 is YFSETQ. V dropped 4 bases and J dropped 6 bases, with 13 bases sitting between them.

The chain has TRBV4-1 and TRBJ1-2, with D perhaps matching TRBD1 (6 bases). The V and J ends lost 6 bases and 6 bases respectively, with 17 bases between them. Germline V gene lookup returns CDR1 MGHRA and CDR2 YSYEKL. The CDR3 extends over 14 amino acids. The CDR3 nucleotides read TGCGCCAGCAGTCCCCCTTCGGGACAAAATGGCTACACCTTC. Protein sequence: CASSPPSGQNGYTF.

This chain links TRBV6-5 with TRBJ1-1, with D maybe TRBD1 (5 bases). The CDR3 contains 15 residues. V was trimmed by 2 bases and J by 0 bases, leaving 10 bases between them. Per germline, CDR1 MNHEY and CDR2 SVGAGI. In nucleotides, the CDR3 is TGTGCCAGCAGTTACAGCTACAGGTTGAACACTGAAGCTTTCTTT. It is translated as CASSYSYRLNTEAFF.

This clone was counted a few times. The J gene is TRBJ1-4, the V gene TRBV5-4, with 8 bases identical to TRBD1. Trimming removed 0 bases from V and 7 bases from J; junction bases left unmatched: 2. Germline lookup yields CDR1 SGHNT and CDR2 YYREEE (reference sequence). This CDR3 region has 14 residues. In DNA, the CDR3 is TGTGCCAGCAGCTTGGACAGGGGGACTGAAAAACTGTTTTTT. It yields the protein CASSLDRGTEKLFF.

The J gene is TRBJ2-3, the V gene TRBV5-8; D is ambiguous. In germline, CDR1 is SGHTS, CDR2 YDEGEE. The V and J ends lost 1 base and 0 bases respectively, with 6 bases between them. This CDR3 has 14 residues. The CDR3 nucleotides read TGTGCCAGCAGCTTGTCACTTAGCACAGATACGCAGTATTTT. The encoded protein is CASSLSLSTDTQYF.

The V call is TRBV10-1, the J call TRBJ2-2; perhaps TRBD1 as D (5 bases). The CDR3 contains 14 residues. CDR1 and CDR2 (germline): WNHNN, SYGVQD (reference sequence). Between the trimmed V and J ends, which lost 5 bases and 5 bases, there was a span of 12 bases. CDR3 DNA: TGCGCCAGCAGTCCCCAGGGTTGGACCGGGGAGCTGTTTTTT. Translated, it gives CASSPQGWTGELFF.

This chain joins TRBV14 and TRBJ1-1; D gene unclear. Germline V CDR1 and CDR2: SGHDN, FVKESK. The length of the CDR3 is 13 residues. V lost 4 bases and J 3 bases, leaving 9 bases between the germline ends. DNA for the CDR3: TGTGCCAGCAGCCGGCGGGAGTACACTGAAGCTTTCTTT. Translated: CASSRREYTEAFF.

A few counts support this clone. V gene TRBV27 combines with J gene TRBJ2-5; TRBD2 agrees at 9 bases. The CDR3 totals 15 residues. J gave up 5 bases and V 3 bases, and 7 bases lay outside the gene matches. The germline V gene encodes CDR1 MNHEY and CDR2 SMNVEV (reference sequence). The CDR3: CASSFQREAGETQYF. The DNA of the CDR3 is TGTGCCAGCAGTTTTCAGCGGGAGGCTGGGGAGACCCAGTACTTC.

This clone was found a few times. The CDR3 DNA sequence: TGTGCCAGCAGCTTGGGACTAGCGGGGGCCGGCGGGGAGCTGTTTTTT. It encodes CASSLGLAGAGGELFF. The gene calls are TRBV5-5 and TRBJ2-2; 12 bases fit TRBD2. J was trimmed by 7 bases and V by 0 bases; bases with no gene match: 4. Per germline, CDR1 SGHKS and CDR2 YYEKEE (reference sequence). There are 16 residues in the CDR3. Variable domain in full (rest from reference TRBV5-5 and TRBJ2-2): DAGVTQSPTHLIKTRGQQVTLRCSPISGHKSVSWYQQVLGQGPQFIFQYYEKEERGRGNFPDRFSARQFPNYSSELNVNALLLGDSALYLCASSLGLAGAGGELFFGEGSRLTVL.

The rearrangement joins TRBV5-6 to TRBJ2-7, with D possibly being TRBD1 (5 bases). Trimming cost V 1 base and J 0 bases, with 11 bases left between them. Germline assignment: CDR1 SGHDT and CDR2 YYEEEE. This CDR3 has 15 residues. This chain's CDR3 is CASSLKGSNSYEQYF. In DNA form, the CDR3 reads TGTGCCAGCAGCTTGAAGGGGTCGAACTCCTACGAGCAGTACTTC.

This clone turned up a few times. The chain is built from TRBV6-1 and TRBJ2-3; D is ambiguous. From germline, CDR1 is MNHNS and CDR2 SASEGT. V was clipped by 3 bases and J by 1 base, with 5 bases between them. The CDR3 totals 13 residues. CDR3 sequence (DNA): TGTGCCAGCAGTGATTGGCGCACAGATACGCAGTATTTT. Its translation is CASSDWRTDTQYF.

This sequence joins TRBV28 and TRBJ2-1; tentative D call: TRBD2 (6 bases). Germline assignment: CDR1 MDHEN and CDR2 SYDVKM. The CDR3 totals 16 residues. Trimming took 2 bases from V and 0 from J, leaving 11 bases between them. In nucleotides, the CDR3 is TGTGCCAGCAGTTTACCCCGGGGGAGCTCCTACAATGAGCAGTTCTTC. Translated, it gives CASSLPRGSSYNEQFF.

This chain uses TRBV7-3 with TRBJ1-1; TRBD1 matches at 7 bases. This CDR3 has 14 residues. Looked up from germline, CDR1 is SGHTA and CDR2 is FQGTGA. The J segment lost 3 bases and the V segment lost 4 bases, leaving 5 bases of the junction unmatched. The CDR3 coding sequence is TGTGCCAGCAGCTCTCTAGGACAGGACACTGAAGCTTTCTTT. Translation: CASSSLGQDTEAFF.

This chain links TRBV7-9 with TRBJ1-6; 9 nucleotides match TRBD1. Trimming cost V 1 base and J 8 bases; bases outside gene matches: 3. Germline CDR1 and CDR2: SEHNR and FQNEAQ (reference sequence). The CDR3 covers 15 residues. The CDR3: CASSLGGTGHSPLHF. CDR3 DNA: TGTGCCAGCAGCTTAGGTGGGACAGGGCATTCACCCCTCCACTTT. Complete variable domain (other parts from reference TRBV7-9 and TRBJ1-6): DTGVSQNPRHKITKRGQNVTFRCDPISEHNRLYWYRQTLGQGPEFLTYFQNEAQLEKSRLLSDRFSAERPKGSFSTLEIQRTEQGDSAMYLCASSLGGTGHSPLHFGNGTRLTVT.

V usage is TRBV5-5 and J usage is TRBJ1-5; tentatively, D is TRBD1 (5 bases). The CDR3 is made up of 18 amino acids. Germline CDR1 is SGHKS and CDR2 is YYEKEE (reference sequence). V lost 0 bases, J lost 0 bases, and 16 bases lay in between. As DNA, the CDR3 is TGTGCCAGCAGCTTGGAGGGGTTACAGGTTAATAGCAATCAGCCCCAGCATTTT. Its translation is CASSLEGLQVNSNQPQHF.

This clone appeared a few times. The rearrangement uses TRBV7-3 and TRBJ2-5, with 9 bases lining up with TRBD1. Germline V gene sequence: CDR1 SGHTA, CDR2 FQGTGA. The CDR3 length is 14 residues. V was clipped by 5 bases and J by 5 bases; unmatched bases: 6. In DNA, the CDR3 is TGTGCCAGCAGCCCCGGACAGGGGTTGGAGACCCAGTACTTC. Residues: CASSPGQGLETQYF. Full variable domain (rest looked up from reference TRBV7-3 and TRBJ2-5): GAGVSQTPSNKVTEKGKYVELRCDPISGHTALYWYRQSLGQGPEFLIYFQGTGAADDSGLPNDRFFAVRPEGSVSTLKIQRTERGDSAVYLCASSPGQGLETQYFGPGTRLLVL.

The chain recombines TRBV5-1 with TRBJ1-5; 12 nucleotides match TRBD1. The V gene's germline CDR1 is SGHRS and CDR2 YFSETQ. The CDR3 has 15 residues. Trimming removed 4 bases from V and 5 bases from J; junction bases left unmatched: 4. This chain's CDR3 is CASSQGTGGDQPQHF. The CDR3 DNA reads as TGCGCCAGCAGCCAAGGGACAGGGGGCGATCAGCCCCAGCATTTT. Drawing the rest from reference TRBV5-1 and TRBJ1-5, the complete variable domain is KAGVTQTPRYLIKTRGQQVTLSCSPISGHRSVSWYQQTPGQGLQFLFEYFSETQRNKGNFPGRFSGRQFSNSRSEMNVSTLELGDSALYLCASSQGTGGDQPQHFGDGTRLSIL.

The CDR3 protein is CAWSSLGQGLYTF. The CDR3 coding sequence is TGTGCCTGGAGTTCTCTGGGACAGGGACTCTACACCTTC. The V and J genes are TRBV30 and TRBJ1-2; 9 nucleotides align to TRBD1. This CDR3 has 13 residues. V shed 2 bases, J shed 10 bases, and the junction held 8 bases outside the gene matches. Germline CDR1 is GTSNPN and CDR2 is SVGIG (reference sequence).